This TCR beta chain was sequenced during a study of CD8 T cells in Susac syndrome. Overall study results and limits: That the number of individuals in its TCR sequencing and HLA analysis was relatively small was acknowledged by the study.

As regards this clonotype: The antigen is unknown.

The CDR3 is 15 residues long. V was pared by 6 bases and J by 3 bases, with 17 bases between. Germline V gene sequence: CDR1 MGHRA, CDR2 YSYEKL. An amount of RNA that ranged from roughly 0.5 to 1 ug was reverse transcribed with random hexamers. MiXCR was run by TCRdb on the immunoSEQ multiplex PCR reads, yielding one entry per CDR3 protein. This sample yields around 190,000 distinct CDR3 sequences, of which approximately 94% are seen a single time; 0.1% to 0.12% belongs to the top ten. The TCR originated in a human donor with Susac syndrome. The gene calls are TRBV4-1 and TRBJ1-2, with TRBD1 as a possible D gene (5 bases). The sample was CD4+ T cells from PBMCs. CDR3 residues: CASRRGPREDYGYTF. The DNA for the CDR3 is TGCGCCAGCAGGCGGGGACCAAGGGAGGACTATGGCTACACCTTC.